These T cell receptor beta chains were read from a single sample in a study of CD8+CD57+ T cells in acquired aplastic anemia. TCRdb analysed the reads with MiXCR anew, one entry per CDR3 protein. This sample has 35,000 to 45,000 distinct CDR3 sequences, with 55% to 80% found just once. The sample consisted of sorted CD4+, CD8+, or CD8+CD57+ T cells (not recorded which) from PBMCs. These receptors were taken from a human donor in good health, serving as a control. CDR3s include the opening cysteine and the closing phenylalanine or tryptophan. A D gene is named only where the DNA matches it firmly. Clone size is stated in some rows and not others, as once, few, many or a class when expanded.

CDR3aa	CDR3nt	d_gene	v_gene	j_gene	abundance
CASSLTAYGYTF	TGTGCCAGCAGTCTGACCGCCTATGGCTACACCTTC	.	TRBV12-3/TRBV12-4	TRBJ1-2	.
CASSLSSTGELFF	TGTGCCAGCAGTTTATCCTCCACCGGGGAGCTGTTTTTT	.	TRBV12-3/TRBV12-4	TRBJ2-2	many
CASSEGLAFYEQYF	TGTGCCAGCAGTGAGGGACTAGCGTTCTACGAGCAGTACTTC	TRBD2	TRBV2	TRBJ2-7	.
CASSARVAGYTGGLFF	TGTGCCAGCAGCGCCCGGGTAGCGGGCTACACCGGGGGGTTGTTTTTT	TRBD2	TRBV11-1	TRBJ2-2	.
CASSAGTGGYEQYF	TGTGCCAGCAGTGCCGGGACAGGGGGCTACGAGCAGTACTTC	TRBD1	TRBV12-3/TRBV12-4	TRBJ2-7	many
CSARVGSVADTQYF	TGCAGTGCTAGAGTTGGTAGCGTGGCAGATACGCAGTATTTT	.	TRBV20-1	TRBJ2-3	.
CSARGSMGVEQYF	TGCAGTGCTAGAGGTTCAATGGGGGTCGAGCAGTACTTC	.	TRBV20-1	TRBJ2-7	medium-sized
CAAGTGVYGYTF	TGTGCCGCCGGGACAGGGGTCTATGGCTACACCTTC	TRBD1	TRBV2	TRBJ1-2	many
CASSESGQFSTDTQYF	TGCGCCAGCAGCGAATCCGGACAGTTCAGCACAGATACGCAGTATTTT	.	TRBV4-1	TRBJ2-3	.
CASSYSASGETQYF	TGTGCCAGCAGTTACTCGGCTAGCGGAGAGACCCAGTACTTC	TRBD2	TRBV25-1	TRBJ2-5	.
CATSSMDRDDEQFF	TGTGCCACCAGCAGTATGGACAGGGACGATGAGCAGTTCTTC	TRBD1	TRBV15	TRBJ2-1	few
CAISESAFSYEQYF	TGTGCCATCAGTGAGTCAGCTTTCTCCTATGAGCAGTACTTC	.	TRBV10-3	TRBJ2-7	.
CASSLEGTNSPLHF	TGTGCCAGCAGCTTAGAGGGCACCAATTCACCCCTCCACTTT	.	TRBV7-9	TRBJ1-6	.
CASSEWWSSYEQYF	TGTGCCAGCAGTGAATGGTGGAGCTCCTACGAGCAGTACTTC	.	TRBV2	TRBJ2-7	.
CSVEGVSSPYEQYF	TGCAGCGTTGAAGGGGTTTCGTCACCTTACGAGCAGTACTTC	.	TRBV29-1	TRBJ2-7	.
CASSIKVPAEQFF	TGTGCCAGTAGTATAAAGGTACCGGCTGAGCAGTTCTTC	.	TRBV19	TRBJ2-1	.
CATSRVGLHRELFF	TGTGCCACCAGCAGAGTGGGACTGCACCGGGAGCTGTTTTTT	.	TRBV15	TRBJ2-2	.
CASVGQAYEQYF	TGTGCCAGCGTGGGACAAGCCTACGAGCAGTACTTC	.	TRBV7-9	TRBJ2-7	once
CASSVGTQYF	TGTGCCAGCAGTGTAGGGACCCAGTACTTC	.	TRBV2	TRBJ2-5	.
CASSPRGGVGAYEQYF	TGTGCCAGCAGCCCGAGGGGCGGAGTGGGCGCCTACGAGCAGTACTTC	.	TRBV25-1	TRBJ2-7	few
CSARLGQGKPRYTF	TGCAGTGCTAGACTTGGGCAGGGCAAGCCTAGGTACACCTTC	.	TRBV20-1	TRBJ1-2	once
CASRSQQGFHEQYF	TGTGCCAGCAGAAGTCAACAGGGGTTCCACGAGCAGTACTTC	TRBD1	TRBV28	TRBJ2-7	many
CASNAGTGGAQIYEQYF	TGCGCCAGCAACGCCGGGACAGGGGGCGCCCAAATCTACGAGCAGTACTTC	TRBD1	TRBV10-2	TRBJ2-7	.
CSAPPDGRHTDTQYF	TGCAGTGCTCCCCCGGACGGACGACACACAGATACGCAGTATTTT	.	TRBV20-1	TRBJ2-3	.
CASSPSRAYNSPLHF	TGTGCCAGCAGCCCCTCTAGGGCCTATAATTCACCCCTCCACTTT	.	TRBV28	TRBJ1-6	many
CASSPRTGGYQPQHF	TGTGCCAGCAGTCCACGGACAGGGGGCTATCAGCCCCAGCATTTT	TRBD1	TRBV6-2/TRBV6-3	TRBJ1-5	many
CASSAQGYEQYF	TGTGCCAGCAGCGCTCAGGGGTACGAGCAGTACTTC	.	TRBV9	TRBJ2-7	.
CASSQWGQGPQPQHF	TGTGCCAGCAGCCAATGGGGACAGGGGCCTCAGCCCCAGCATTTT	TRBD1	TRBV5-6	TRBJ1-5	once
CSAHAGGDSGEQFF	TGCAGTGCTCACGCAGGGGGCGATTCTGGTGAGCAGTTCTTC	TRBD1	TRBV20-1	TRBJ2-1	.
CSVDRTGGRDF	TGCAGCGTTGACCGGACAGGGGGGAGAGACTTC	TRBD1	TRBV29-1	TRBJ2-7	.
CATSDSGGANVLTF	TGTGCCACCAGTGACTCGGGAGGGGCCAACGTCCTGACTTTC	.	TRBV10-3	TRBJ2-6	.
CASSFGLKETQYF	TGTGCTAGCAGCTTCGGTCTCAAAGAGACCCAGTACTTC	.	TRBV7-7	TRBJ2-5	.
CASREDGRRGYTF	TGTGCCAGCAGAGAAGATGGGAGGAGGGGCTACACCTTC	.	TRBV2	TRBJ1-2	.
CSVVSANTEAFF	TGCAGCGTTGTGAGTGCGAACACTGAAGCTTTCTTT	.	TRBV29-1	TRBJ1-1	.
CASSGDREDGYTF	TGTGCCAGCAGTGGGGACAGGGAAGATGGCTACACCTTC	TRBD1	TRBV2	TRBJ1-2	.
CASSAGTLETQYF	TGTGCCAGCAGTGCCGGGACACTTGAGACCCAGTACTTC	.	TRBV2	TRBJ2-5	medium-sized
CASSLGQGKNTEAFF	TGTGCCAGCAGCTTAGGACAGGGGAAGAACACTGAAGCTTTCTTT	TRBD1	TRBV11-2	TRBJ1-1	many
CASSVLGLEWDIETQYF	TGTGCCAGCAGTGTTCTTGGACTAGAGTGGGACATAGAGACCCAGTACTTC	.	TRBV6-1	TRBJ2-5	many
CSVVESSYNEQFF	TGCAGCGTTGTTGAGAGCTCCTACAATGAGCAGTTCTTC	.	TRBV29-1	TRBJ2-1	.
CASSLGTGSWTF	TGTGCCAGCAGTCTAGGGACAGGCAGTTGGACCTTC	TRBD1	TRBV2	TRBJ1-2	once
CASSVRDPRRHQPQHF	TGTGCCAGCAGTGTACGGGACCCAAGGAGGCATCAGCCCCAGCATTTT	.	TRBV2	TRBJ1-5	.
CSANGGGGWDEQFF	TGCAGTGCTAATGGCGGGGGTGGTTGGGATGAGCAGTTCTTC	TRBD2	TRBV20-1	TRBJ2-1	medium-sized
CATRDSRGNYGYTF	TGTGCCACCAGGGACTCACGGGGCAACTATGGCTACACCTTC	.	TRBV24-1	TRBJ1-2	.
CASSTTGTSYEQYF	TGTGCCAGTAGTACAACAGGGACCTCGTACGAGCAGTACTTC	.	TRBV19	TRBJ2-7	few
CASSGTGDSPLHF	TGTGCCAGCAGCGGGACAGGGGATTCACCCCTCCACTTT	TRBD1	TRBV2	TRBJ1-6	.
CASSLGEDPEAFF	TGTGCCAGCAGCTTGGGGGAGGACCCTGAAGCTTTCTTT	.	TRBV11-2	TRBJ1-1	.
CSASNFYEQYF	TGCAGCGCCAGTAATTTCTACGAGCAGTACTTC	.	TRBV29-1	TRBJ2-7	.
CASSVGPGAVNTGELFF	TGTGCCAGCAGCGTAGGGCCGGGAGCGGTGAACACCGGGGAGCTGTTTTTT	.	TRBV9	TRBJ2-2	.
CASSLSSDRVLYERYF	TGTGCCAGCAGCCTCAGCTCGGACAGGGTGCTCTACGAGCGGTACTTC	TRBD1	TRBV4-2	TRBJ2-7	.
CASRVLAVHEQYF	TGTGCCAGCAGGGTACTAGCGGTCCACGAGCAGTACTTC	TRBD2	TRBV2	TRBJ2-7	.
CSARDLKGLITTNEKLVF	TGCAGTGCTAGAGATCTGAAGGGTCTTATAACAACCAATGAAAAACTGGTTTTT	.	TRBV20-1	TRBJ1-4	.
CASSPTIPEAFF	TGTGCCAGCAGCCCGACCATCCCTGAAGCTTTCTTT	.	TRBV7-6	TRBJ1-1	.
CATVGLDTEAFF	TGCGCCACCGTTGGGTTGGACACTGAAGCTTTCTTT	.	TRBV10-2	TRBJ1-1	medium-sized
CASSLPSGTQQETQYF	TGTGCCAGCAGCTTACCCTCCGGGACACAACAAGAGACCCAGTACTTC	.	TRBV7-9	TRBJ2-5	.
CASSYDRAYEQYF	TGTGCCAGCAGTTACGACAGAGCCTACGAGCAGTACTTC	.	TRBV6-5	TRBJ2-7	.